The 17 T cell receptor beta chains listed next were all sequenced from one sample in a study of T-cell reconstitution after alpha-beta-depleted transplantation in children (dated by TCRdb to the mid-2010s). The sample's treatment or condition label is to be understood as: allogeneic hematopoietic cell transplantation with graft depleted of TCRalphabeta T cells and CD19 B cells. Libraries were constructed by PCR. The instrument given in TCRdb is Illumina HiSeq 2500. To normalize quantification of the TCRbeta repertoire, the TCR libraries were built with molecular barcoding that relied on unique molecular identifiers. TCRdb reran the public reads through fastp at Q25 and MiXCR, keeping productive beta chains. Rows merge per CDR3 protein into single entries with the most common DNA and genes. The sample table contains hundreds of thousands of distinct CDR3 sequences; only one count was recorded for more than 20% of them. The ten largest clonotypes hold 4.8% of the sample.

The specimen comprised PBMCs, mostly from graft donor cells, sampled 360 days after TCRalphabeta/CD19-depleted stem cell transplant. The receptors were sampled from a female patient aged 2 to 10 who had a stem cell transplant for congenital amegakaryocytic thrombocytopenia, so the T cells may come from the graft donor.

J is TRBJ2-3 and V is TRBV6-2 or TRBV6-3, with 7 bases lining up with TRBD2. Trimming cost V 2 bases and J 5 bases; bases outside gene matches: 13. CDR3 length: 17 residues. CDR1 is MNHEY, CDR2 SVGEGT, per germline. The CDR3 reads CASSYGDSSGALDTQYF. The CDR3 DNA sequence: TGTGCCAGCAGTTACGGGGACTCTAGCGGAGCACTAGATACGCAGTATTTT.

This clonotype occurred a few times. The J gene is TRBJ2-1, the V gene TRBV29-1; tentative D call: TRBD1 (5 bases). Per germline, CDR1 SQVTM and CDR2 ANQGSEA. CDR3 length: 12 amino acids. Deletions cut 3 bases from V and 6 bases from J, with 9 bases between. The CDR3 sequence is CSVEGRVNEQFF. DNA of the CDR3: TGCAGCGTTGAGGGCAGGGTCAATGAGCAGTTCTTC.

This sequence joins TRBV6-2 or TRBV6-3 and TRBJ2-1, with unresolved D. The V gene lost 3 bases and the J gene lost 5 bases, with 20 bases spanning the gap. This CDR3 has 17 amino acids. CDR1 and CDR2 from the germline V gene are MNHEY and SVGEGT. As DNA, the CDR3 is TGTGCCAGCAGTTATGAGGTTGGGCAAGGCACAAACAATGAGCAGTTCTTC. Translation: CASSYEVGQGTNNEQFF.

This clonotype was found a few times. The CDR3: CASSLGYNSPLHF. The CDR3 DNA is TGTGCCAGCAGCTTGGGGTATAATTCACCCCTCCACTTT. The rearrangement links TRBV5-5 to TRBJ1-6; D is undetermined. The germline V gene has CDR1 SGHKS and CDR2 YYEKEE (reference sequence). Trimming cost V 0 bases and J 4 bases, with 2 bases left between them. This CDR3 region has 13 residues.

The chain links TRBV20-1 to TRBJ2-4; no clear D gene. This CDR3 spans 20 amino acids. In germline, CDR1 is DFQATT, CDR2 SNEGSKA (reference sequence). The V gene lost 0 bases and the J gene lost 0 bases, with 24 bases spanning the gap. The CDR3 DNA reads as TGCAGTGCTAGAGATGCGCTAGTCGATGGCTGGGTAAAAGCCAAAAACATTCAGTACTTC. It translates to CSARDALVDGWVKAKNIQYF.

This clonotype was found a few times. This chain uses TRBV27 with TRBJ2-3; weak D call: TRBD2 (5 bases). The ends were cut back, 6 bases at V and 8 bases at J, with 21 bases in the middle. CDR3 length: 15 residues. Germline V lookup: CDR1 MNHEY, CDR2 SMNVEV (reference sequence). The DNA for the CDR3 is TGTGCCAGCAGAAAAGAGTCGGCGGGTCATGCTACGCAGTATTTT. Protein: CASRKESAGHATQYF.

This chain uses TRBV18 with TRBJ2-6, with D possibly being TRBD2 (5 bases). CDR1 and CDR2 (germline): KGHSH, LQKENI. This CDR3 comprises 15 residues. V was clipped by 3 bases and J by 3 bases, with 9 bases between them. The CDR3 coding sequence is TGTGCCAGCTCACCTGCCGGGGTTGGGGCCAACGTCCTGACTTTC. Translation: CASSPAGVGANVLTF.

CDR3 in amino acids: CASSQDWDSQETQYF. For the CDR3, the DNA is TGTGCCAGCAGCCAAGATTGGGACTCACAAGAGACCCAGTACTTC. The chain has TRBV3-1 and TRBJ2-5, with a weak D call TRBD2 (6 bases). Trimming took off 0 bases at V and 2 bases at J, with 10 bases between the two ends. Germline CDR1 is LGHDT and CDR2 is YNNKEL (reference sequence). CDR3 size: 15 residues.

There are a few counts of this clonotype. The chain combines TRBV4-2 with TRBJ1-3; no definite D call. The germline V and J ends were trimmed by 1 base and 0 bases, with 13 bases remaining between them. Germline V lookup: CDR1 LGHNA, CDR2 YNFKEQ. The CDR3 is 17 residues long. CDR3 sequence reads: CASSQGDIRISGNTIYF. CDR3 in DNA: TGTGCCAGCAGCCAAGGCGATATACGGATCTCTGGAAACACCATATATTTT.

This clonotype was seen a handful of times. The gene calls are TRBV6-1 and TRBJ2-1; 7 bases map to TRBD2. The germline CDR1 and CDR2 sequences are MNHNS and SASEGT. There are 15 residues in the CDR3. Trimming cost V 5 bases and J 10 bases; bases outside gene matches: 14. The CDR3 DNA reads as TGTGCCAGCAGTAGTCAACTAGCGCCGGCAAAGGAGCAGTTCTTC. Encoded protein: CASSSQLAPAKEQFF.

This clonotype has at least ten counts. As DNA, the CDR3 is TGTGCCAGCTCGAGGGTTCGAAACACCGGGGAGCTGTTTTTT. It specifies CASSRVRNTGELFF. V is TRBV12-3 or TRBV12-4 and J is TRBJ2-2, with D possibly matching TRBD2 (5 bases). This CDR3 spans 14 amino acids. Trimming cost V 8 bases and J 2 bases, with 12 bases left between them.

V gene TRBV7-2 combines with J gene TRBJ2-3; 11 bases agree with TRBD2. The germline V gene has CDR1 SGHTA and CDR2 FQGNSA. This CDR3 comprises 17 residues. V lost 5 bases to trimming and J lost 6 bases; unmatched junction nucleotides: 13. The CDR3 sequence is CASSPHGVAGGRDTQYF. The CDR3 DNA is TGTGCCAGCAGCCCGCATGGAGTAGCGGGAGGGAGGGATACGCAGTATTTT.

The chain has TRBV10-3 and TRBJ1-2; the D is unclear. V gave up 8 bases and J gave up 1 base, with 11 bases separating them. Per the germline V gene, CDR1 is ENHRY and CDR2 is SYGVKD. This CDR3 comprises 13 residues. The CDR3 spells CAIPATGNYGYTF. DNA of the CDR3: TGTGCCATCCCGGCGACGGGTAACTATGGCTACACCTTC.

The gene calls are TRBV20-1 and TRBJ2-1; 12 positions match TRBD2. CDR3 length: 15 amino acids. Germline V gene sequence: CDR1 DFQATT, CDR2 SNEGSKA (reference sequence). With V trimmed by 0 bases and J by 8 bases, 5 bases remained unmatched. This CDR3 is CSARDVSSGGDEQFF. The CDR3 region has the DNA TGCAGTGCTAGAGATGTGTCTAGCGGGGGGGATGAGCAGTTCTTC.

The V call is TRBV12-3 or TRBV12-4, the J call TRBJ1-5; TRBD1 matches at 7 bases. There are 16 residues in the CDR3. V trimming: 2 bases; J trimming: 7 bases; junction bases outside the gene matches: 11. The CDR3 DNA reads as TGTGCCAGCAGTTTAATGGGGCAGGGGGTTGGCCAGCCCCAGCATTTT. It encodes CASSLMGQGVGQPQHF.

This clonotype was detected only a few times. This chain connects TRBV19 to TRBJ2-5; D call uncertain. V was pared by 3 bases and J by 5 bases, with 4 bases between. This CDR3 comprises 11 residues. CDR1 is LNHDA, CDR2 SQIVND, per germline (reference sequence). The CDR3: CASSIAETQYF. CDR3 DNA sequence: TGTGCCAGTAGTATCGCCGAGACCCAGTACTTC.

The chain is built from TRBV7-2 and TRBJ2-6; possibly TRBD1 for D (6 bases). With 6 bases removed from V and 1 base from J, the gap between germline ends came to 10 bases. Germline V lookup: CDR1 SGHTA, CDR2 FQGNSA. The CDR3 spans 15 residues. The CDR3 loop is CASSITGSGANVLTF. The CDR3 DNA is TGTGCCAGCAGTATCACAGGGTCTGGGGCCAACGTCCTGACTTTC.